Given below is one TCR beta chain in context. Its target is unknown. This specimen comes from a study of cytomegalovirus exposure and HLA in healthy donors. Study overall: Genotyping showed roughly 83% of hundreds of donors falling in the Caucasian-associated ancestry cluster.

The PCR was carried out with 60 Vbeta primers and 13 Jbeta primers. The data were produced by immunoSEQ multiplex PCR, yet TCRdb's version contains in-frame clones alone and is incomplete. The data show over 150,000 clones, just over 75% seen once. The donors, nominally healthy at sampling, likely had unrecorded immune exposures. Trimming cost V 4 bases and J 5 bases; bases outside gene matches: 3. The CDR3 contains 15 residues. Germline V gene sequence: CDR1 SGHRS, CDR2 YFSETQ. Broader study findings: Generally TCR sequences proved uncommon, though certain public TCRs appeared in numerous donors. In a later analysis, HLA-associated beta chains showed higher expansion and lower generation probabilities than comparable chains.

This clonotype originated in a woman in her twenties or thirties in good health and CMV-seropositive. Sequencing was done on a sample of PBMCs. The J gene is TRBJ2-1, the V gene TRBV5-1, with TRBD2 matching 13 bases. In nucleotides, the CDR3 is TGCGCCAGCAGCGGGGGGACTAGCGGGAACAATGAGCAGTTCTTC. Translating it yields CASSGGTSGNNEQFF.